A selection of T cell receptor beta chains follows, all from one sample in a study of Tregs in tolerant kidney transplant recipients. The repertoire was sequenced with immunoSEQ multiplex PCR; TCRdb's copy has only in-frame clones and lacks some. The sample yields 75,000 to 85,000 clones, 91% seen once. The sequencing here drew on Tregs from blood, taken before the transplant. These receptors originate from a human donor who received a combined kidney and bone marrow transplant. CDR3s include the opening cysteine and the closing phenylalanine or tryptophan. A D gene is named only where the DNA matches it firmly. Clone size is shown for a subset of rows, as once, few, many or a class of expanded clone.

>TRBV19|TRBJ2-5|NA|NA
CAPLEAVYQETQYF
TGTGCCCCACTGGAGGCAGTGTACCAAGAGACCCAGTACTTC
>TRBV11-3|TRBJ2-2|once|TRBD1
CASTNRDSKNGELFF
TGTGCCAGCACCAACCGGGACAGTAAAAACGGGGAGCTGTTTTTT
>TRBV10-3|TRBJ1-2|NA|TRBD1
CAISVTGTGDGYTF
TGTGCCATCAGCGTTACCGGGACAGGGGATGGCTACACCTTC
>TRBV25-1|TRBJ2-7|NA|TRBD1
CASISSRDRGYEQYF
TGTGCCAGCATTTCCTCCCGGGACAGGGGATACGAGCAGTACTTC
>TRBV5-1|TRBJ2-5|NA|NA
CASSLTGRFEETQYF
TGCGCCAGCAGCTTGACCGGGAGATTTGAGGAGACCCAGTACTTC
>TRBV5-6|TRBJ2-7|NA|TRBD2
CASSLASGRAYEQYF
TGTGCCAGCAGCTTGGCTAGCGGGAGGGCCTACGAGCAGTACTTC
>TRBV6-1|TRBJ1-3|NA|NA
CASSEAGPSGNTIYF
TGTGCCAGCAGTGAAGCGGGCCCCTCTGGAAACACCATATATTTT
>TRBV11-2|TRBJ2-2|NA|NA
CASSLQTNTGELFF
TGTGCCAGCAGCTTACAGACGAACACCGGGGAGCTGTTTTTT
>TRBV27|TRBJ1-2|NA|NA
CASSLFEGGYGYTF
TGTGCCAGCAGTTTATTTGAGGGGGGCTATGGCTACACCTTC
>TRBV6-7|TRBJ2-7|NA|NA
CASSYSSARLANNCTSYEQYF
TGTGCCAGCAGTTACTCAAGTGCCAGGCTAGCGAACAACTGCACCTCCTACGAGCAGTACTTC
>TRBV4-2|TRBJ2-3|NA|TRBD2
CASSQDRTSGTSDTQYF
TGTGCCAGCAGCCAAGACCGGACTAGCGGGACCTCAGATACGCAGTATTTT
>TRBV27|TRBJ2-1|few|TRBD1
CASGPRQGYYNEQFF
TGTGCCAGCGGACCAAGACAGGGGTACTACAATGAGCAGTTCTTC
>TRBV29-1|TRBJ2-7|NA|NA
CSVVRGGTYEQYF
TGCAGCGTTGTCCGAGGGGGAACCTACGAGCAGTACTTC
>TRBV2|TRBJ2-5|NA|NA
CASSEVARGPQETQYF
TGTGCCAGCAGTGAGGTGGCCCGGGGCCCTCAAGAGACCCAGTACTTC
>TRBV27|TRBJ1-5|NA|NA
CASTSRGGGGNQPQHF
TGTGCCAGCACCTCCCGGGGGGGAGGGGGCAATCAGCCCCAGCATTTT
>TRBV28|TRBJ2-5|NA|TRBD2
CASSRLAGETQYF
TGTGCCAGCAGCCGACTAGCAGGGGAGACCCAGTACTTC
>TRBV30|TRBJ2-5|NA|NA
CAWSVRSEETQYF
TGTGCCTGGAGTGTACGCAGTGAAGAGACCCAGTACTTC
>TRBV28|TRBJ2-1|NA|NA
CASSSVGRGSYNEQFF
TGTGCCAGCAGTTCAGTGGGAAGAGGCTCCTACAATGAGCAGTTCTTC
>TRBV30|TRBJ1-2|NA|NA
CAWTAGGRYGYTF
TGTGCCTGGACCGCTGGGGGGAGGTATGGCTACACCTTC
>TRBV28|TRBJ2-5|NA|TRBD2
CASSFIRAGEETQYF
TGTGCCAGCAGTTTTATACGCGCGGGGGAAGAGACCCAGTACTTC
>TRBV7-2|TRBJ2-2|NA|NA
CASSLVSYTGELFF
TGTGCCAGCAGCTTAGTTTCCTACACCGGGGAGCTGTTTTTT
>TRBV2|TRBJ1-5|once|TRBD1
CASSEATGSNQPQHF
TGTGCCAGCAGTGAGGCGACAGGGAGCAATCAGCCCCAGCATTTT
>TRBV6-6|TRBJ2-5|NA|TRBD1
CASGGTGEQETQYF
TGTGCCAGCGGCGGGACAGGGGAGCAAGAGACCCAGTACTTC
>TRBV27|TRBJ1-5|NA|NA
CASSFSGNQPQHF
TGTGCCAGCAGTTTTAGCGGAAATCAGCCCCAGCATTTT
>TRBV4-2|TRBJ1-1|NA|NA
CASSQVAYRVDTEAFF
TGTGCCAGCAGCCAAGTCGCCTACAGGGTCGATACTGAAGCTTTCTTT
>TRBV9|TRBJ2-7|NA|TRBD2
CASTNPGTTSYEQYF
TGTGCCAGCACCAACCCAGGGACTACCTCCTACGAGCAGTACTTC
>TRBV27|TRBJ2-5|NA|NA
CASSLNGDNQETQYF
TGTGCCAGCAGTTTGAACGGGGACAACCAAGAGACCCAGTACTTC
>TRBV27|TRBJ1-1|NA|NA
CASSFDPAGYAGDTEAFF
TGTGCCAGCAGTTTCGACCCCGCTGGATATGCGGGGGACACTGAAGCTTTCTTT
>TRBV5-1|TRBJ2-1|once|NA
CASSLSGFGYNEQFF
TGCGCCAGCAGCTTGTCCGGTTTCGGCTACAATGAGCAGTTCTTC
>TRBV6-1|TRBJ1-5|NA|TRBD1
CASSHSGDRGQPQHF
TGTGCCAGCAGCCACAGCGGGGACAGGGGTCAGCCCCAGCATTTT
>TRBV9|TRBJ2-5|NA|NA
CASSVFGGDQETQYF
TGTGCCAGCAGCGTATTCGGCGGAGACCAAGAGACCCAGTACTTC
>TRBV5-1|TRBJ2-3|NA|NA
CASSVDSTDTQYF
TGCGCCAGCAGCGTCGACTCCACAGATACGCAGTATTTT
>TRBV18|TRBJ2-3|NA|TRBD2
CASSPSIAGDTDTQYF
TGTGCCAGCTCACCTTCGATAGCGGGAGACACAGATACGCAGTATTTT
>TRBV7-2|TRBJ2-1|NA|NA
CASSLSGTFNNEQFF
TGTGCCAGCAGCTTGTCCGGGACTTTTAACAATGAGCAGTTCTTC
>TRBV19|TRBJ2-3|NA|NA
CASSTNTDTQYF
TGTGCCAGTAGTACGAACACAGATACGCAGTATTTT
>TRBV6-1|TRBJ1-1|NA|TRBD1
CASSEASGTGRITEAFF
TGTGCCAGCAGTGAAGCTTCGGGGACAGGAAGAATCACTGAAGCTTTCTTT
>TRBV7-2|TRBJ2-3|NA|TRBD2
CASSPRTRGDTQYF
TGTGCCAGCAGCCCTAGGACTAGAGGGGATACGCAGTATTTT
>TRBV28|TRBJ2-2|NA|NA
CASSLPSRATGELFF
TGTGCCAGCAGTTTACCGTCTAGAGCCACCGGGGAGCTGTTTTTT
>TRBV19|TRBJ2-3|NA|TRBD1
CASSAEDRGTDTQYF
TGTGCCAGTAGTGCGGAGGACAGGGGAACAGATACGCAGTATTTT
>TRBV2|TRBJ1-5|NA|NA
CASSGGDQPQHF
TGTGCCAGCAGCGGGGGGGATCAGCCCCAGCATTTT
>TRBV5-1|TRBJ1-5|NA|NA
CASSLDNNQPQHF
TGCGCCAGCAGCTTGGACAACAATCAGCCCCAGCATTTT
>TRBV11-2|TRBJ2-7|NA|TRBD2
CASKSTREYEQYF
TGTGCCAGCAAAAGCACGCGGGAGTACGAGCAGTACTTC
>TRBV6-5|TRBJ2-7|NA|NA
CASSPRQYEQYF
TGTGCCAGCAGTCCGCGACAGTACGAGCAGTACTTC
>TRBV11-3|TRBJ2-2|NA|NA
CASSLERGELFF
TGTGCCAGCAGCTTAGAAAGGGGGGAGCTGTTTTTT
>TRBV11-2|TRBJ2-5|once|TRBD1
CASSFGQGEETQYF
TGTGCCAGCAGCTTCGGACAGGGTGAGGAGACCCAGTACTTC
>TRBV7-9|TRBJ2-1|NA|NA
CASSSLLGSTYNEQFF
TGTGCCAGCAGCTCCCTGTTGGGGTCAACCTACAATGAGCAGTTCTTC
>TRBV19|TRBJ1-1|NA|NA
CASSTGPRNTEAFF
TGTGCCAGTAGTACGGGACCGAGGAACACTGAAGCTTTCTTT
>TRBV6-6|TRBJ1-1|few|NA
CASSYSKTGEAFF
TGTGCCAGCAGTTACTCGAAGACAGGTGAAGCTTTCTTT
>TRBV6-5|TRBJ2-1|once|TRBD2
CASSYSSSGRYNEQFF
TGTGCCAGCAGTTACTCATCTAGCGGGAGGTACAATGAGCAGTTCTTC
>TRBV5-8|TRBJ2-7|NA|NA
CASSLGVRSSYEQYF
TGTGCCAGCAGCTTGGGGGTTCGGAGCTCCTACGAGCAGTACTTC
>TRBV28|TRBJ2-5|NA|TRBD2
CASSLSWREDMETQYF
TGTGCCAGCAGTTTATCTTGGCGGGAGGACATGGAGACCCAGTACTTC
>TRBV28|TRBJ1-5|NA|NA
CASSLRFDQSQHF
TGTGCCAGCAGTTTAAGATTTGATCAGTCCCAGCATTTT
>TRBV7-8|TRBJ1-2|NA|NA
CASSFQTNYGYTF
TGTGCCAGCAGCTTCCAGACAAACTATGGCTACACCTTC
>TRBV5-6|TRBJ1-1|NA|NA
CASSLGVNTEAFF
TGTGCCAGCAGCTTAGGGGTGAACACTGAAGCTTTCTTT